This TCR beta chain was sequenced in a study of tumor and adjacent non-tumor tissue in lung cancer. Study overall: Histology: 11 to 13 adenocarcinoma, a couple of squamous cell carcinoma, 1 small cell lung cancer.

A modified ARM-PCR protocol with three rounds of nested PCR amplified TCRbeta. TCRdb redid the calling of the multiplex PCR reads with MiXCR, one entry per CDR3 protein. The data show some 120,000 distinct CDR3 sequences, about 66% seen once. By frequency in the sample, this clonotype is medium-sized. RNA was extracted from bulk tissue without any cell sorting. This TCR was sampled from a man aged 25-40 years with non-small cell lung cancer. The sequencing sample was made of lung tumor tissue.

The CDR3, as DNA: TGCAGTGCGCCATCGACTGGTGGTGTCGTCAGGCACTATGGCTACACCTTC. As protein: CSAPSTGGVVRHYGYTF. The chain carries TRBV20-1 and TRBJ1-2; D is ambiguous. The germline V gene encodes CDR1 DFQATT and CDR2 SNEGSKA (reference sequence). Trimming cost V 6 bases and J 3 bases, with 26 bases left between them. There are 17 residues in the CDR3.